This is a list of T cell receptor beta chains from one sample in a study of blood T cell repertoires in COVID-19. Only in-frame clones appear in the TCRdb table, and some are missing; sequencing was by immunoSEQ multiplex PCR. The table has under 95,000 clones, about nine tenths seen once. Sequencing input: peripheral blood. These receptors all stem from a human donor in a cohort sampled during active COVID-19. Both conserved end residues are part of each CDR3. Each record gives: J gene, D gene, V gene, clone size, CDR3 protein, CDR3 DNA. The D gene is left open where the match is weak. Not all rows give a size; the values are once, few, many and, for expanded clones, a class.

j_call: TRBJ2-1; d_call: NA; v_call: TRBV7-9; clone_size: NA; cdr3_aa: CASEASNEQFF; cdr3_nt: TGTGCCAGCGAGGCTTCCAATGAGCAGTTCTTC
j_call: TRBJ1-1; d_call: NA; v_call: TRBV29-1; clone_size: NA; cdr3_aa: CSVSTETNTEAFF; cdr3_nt: TGCAGCGTTTCGACAGAAACGAACACTGAAGCTTTCTTT
j_call: TRBJ1-1; d_call: NA; v_call: TRBV12-3/TRBV12-4; clone_size: NA; cdr3_aa: CASIQGWTEAFF; cdr3_nt: TGTGCCAGTATACAGGGATGGACTGAAGCTTTCTTT
j_call: TRBJ2-5; d_call: NA; v_call: TRBV6-1; clone_size: NA; cdr3_aa: CASSESHGRETQYF; cdr3_nt: TGTGCCAGCAGTGAAAGTCACGGGAGAGAGACCCAGTACTTC
j_call: TRBJ1-4; d_call: NA; v_call: TRBV4-2; clone_size: NA; cdr3_aa: CASSQANRQATNEKLFF; cdr3_nt: TGTGCCAGCAGCCAAGCCAACAGACAGGCAACTAATGAAAAACTGTTTTTT
j_call: TRBJ2-3; d_call: NA; v_call: TRBV19; clone_size: NA; cdr3_aa: CASSPRKVAESTDTQYF; cdr3_nt: TGTGCCAGTAGTCCCCGGAAAGTAGCGGAGAGCACAGATACGCAGTATTTT
j_call: TRBJ2-7; d_call: TRBD2; v_call: TRBV7-2; clone_size: NA; cdr3_aa: CASSSTSGGYEQYF; cdr3_nt: TGTGCCAGCAGCTCGACTAGCGGGGGCTACGAGCAGTACTTC
j_call: TRBJ1-2; d_call: NA; v_call: TRBV25-1; clone_size: once; cdr3_aa: CASSEEGTDYGYTF; cdr3_nt: TGTGCCAGCAGTGAAGAGGGGACTGACTATGGCTACACCTTC
j_call: TRBJ1-1; d_call: NA; v_call: TRBV7-2; clone_size: NA; cdr3_aa: CASSKEAGDPEAFF; cdr3_nt: TGTGCCAGCAGCAAGGAGGCAGGGGACCCTGAAGCTTTCTTT
j_call: TRBJ2-1; d_call: TRBD2; v_call: TRBV7-8; clone_size: NA; cdr3_aa: CASSLVAGDYNEQFF; cdr3_nt: TGTGCCAGCAGCTTAGTAGCGGGGGATTACAATGAGCAGTTCTTC
j_call: TRBJ2-3; d_call: NA; v_call: TRBV7-2; clone_size: NA; cdr3_aa: CASSLQRATDTQYF; cdr3_nt: TGTGCCAGCAGCTTACAGAGGGCCACAGATACGCAGTATTTT